These T cell receptor beta chains were read from a single sample in a study of shared T cell receptors in the human thymus. Generated by immunoSEQ multiplex PCR, the TCRdb table keeps only in-frame clones and is missing some. The sample has 500,000 to 750,000 clones, 88% seen once. In addition, the sample was reused for a study of human thymus T cells.

The sample comprised thymocytes. The origin of the receptors is a boy younger than two with a congenital heart defect. The CDR3 runs from the conserved cysteine through the conserved F or W. The D gene is left open where the match is weak. Clone size, where shown, is once, few, many, or a class for clones that have expanded.

d_call,v_call,clone_size,j_call,cdr3_aa,cdr3_nt
NA,TRBV9,NA,TRBJ2-1,CASSGRAAPPGNEQFF,TGTGCCAGCAGCGGGAGAGCGGCCCCCCCGGGCAATGAGCAGTTCTTC
NA,TRBV7-2,NA,TRBJ2-7,CASSLVGRSFEQYF,TGTGCCAGCAGCTTAGTTGGTCGGTCCTTCGAGCAGTACTTC
NA,TRBV4-1,NA,TRBJ2-1,CASSRAYRVETYNEQFF,TGCGCCAGCAGCCGGGCCTACAGGGTTGAAACCTACAATGAGCAGTTCTTC
NA,TRBV2,once,TRBJ2-5,CASSGGGQETQYF,TGTGCCAGCAGTGGTGGCGGCCAAGAGACCCAGTACTTC
TRBD2,TRBV7-2,NA,TRBJ2-2,CASIPPGGVETGELFF,TGTGCCAGCATCCCGCCGGGGGGTGTTGAGACCGGGGAGCTGTTTTTT
TRBD2,TRBV30,NA,TRBJ2-1,CACQTSGNNNEQFF,TGTGCCTGCCAGACTAGCGGAAATAACAATGAGCAGTTCTTC
TRBD2,TRBV4-2,NA,TRBJ2-1,CASSQATSGRGHEQFF,TGTGCCAGCAGCCAAGCAACTAGCGGGAGAGGTCATGAGCAGTTCTTC
NA,TRBV11-3,NA,TRBJ1-3,CASSPPGGRGSGNTIYF,TGTGCCAGCAGCCCTCCGGGGGGCAGGGGAAGTGGAAACACCATATATTTT
NA,TRBV21-1,NA,TRBJ2-7,CASRKGQEREGSGCEQYF,TGTGCCAGCAGAAAAGGTCAGGAGCGGGAGGGTTCCGGTTGCGAGCAGTACTTC
NA,TRBV5-1,once,TRBJ1-1,CATSLGTPNTEAFF,TGCGCCACCTCTCTAGGCACCCCGAACACTGAAGCTTTCTTT
TRBD2,TRBV7-2,NA,TRBJ2-1,CASSFPQTPGLASNEQFF,TGTGCCAGCAGCTTCCCCCAAACCCCGGGACTAGCGTCCAATGAGCAGTTCTTC
NA,TRBV28,NA,TRBJ2-2,CASSIRQAIGELFF,TGTGCCAGCAGCATTAGACAGGCAATCGGGGAGCTGTTTTTT
NA,TRBV10-1,NA,TRBJ2-2,CASSRSDKNTGELFF,TGCGCCAGCTCGCGATCGGACAAGAACACCGGGGAGCTGTTTTTT
NA,TRBV9,NA,TRBJ2-2,CASSADTGELFF,TGTGCCAGCAGCGCTGACACCGGGGAGCTGTTTTTT
TRBD1,TRBV5-5,NA,TRBJ2-1,CASSLADNRGSYNEQFF,TGTGCCAGCAGCTTGGCCGATAACAGGGGATCCTACAATGAGCAGTTCTTC
TRBD1,TRBV28,few,TRBJ1-4,CASSLDRSDEKLFF,TGTGCCAGCAGTTTGGACAGGTCGGATGAAAAACTGTTTTTT
TRBD2,TRBV27,NA,TRBJ2-7,CASSRLAGRPYEQYF,TGTGCCAGCTCCCGACTAGCGGGCCGGCCCTACGAGCAGTACTTC
TRBD2,TRBV5-1,NA,TRBJ2-7,CASSFTGPGGEQYF,TGCGCCAGCAGCTTTACCGGGCCGGGAGGCGAGCAGTACTTC
NA,TRBV7-6,NA,TRBJ1-6,CASSSGRNYNSPLHF,TGTGCCAGCAGCTCCGGGAGGAACTATAATTCACCCCTCCACTTT
TRBD2,TRBV4-1,NA,TRBJ2-5,CASSQEGGRGLAGILFQETQYF,TGCGCCAGCAGCCAAGAAGGAGGGCGGGGACTAGCGGGGATCCTCTTCCAAGAGACCCAGTACTTC
TRBD2,TRBV5-1,NA,TRBJ2-7,CASSSTSAHYEQYF,TGCGCCAGCAGCTCGACTAGCGCCCACTACGAGCAGTACTTC
NA,TRBV11-1,NA,TRBJ2-5,CASGRLGVLGETQYF,TGTGCCAGCGGACGACTAGGAGTTCTTGGGGAGACCCAGTACTTC
TRBD2,TRBV25-1,NA,TRBJ2-1,CASTSGENSYNEQFF,TGTGCCAGCACTAGCGGTGAGAACTCCTACAATGAGCAGTTCTTC
TRBD1,TRBV28,NA,TRBJ2-5,CASHCPPRTGGTPGTQYF,TGTGCCAGTCATTGTCCTCCTCGGACAGGGGGGACTCCGGGGACCCAGTACTTC
TRBD2,TRBV11-3,NA,TRBJ2-7,CASSPGLDSWEQYF,TGTGCCAGCAGCCCGGGACTAGACTCCTGGGAGCAGTACTTC
TRBD2,TRBV9,NA,TRBJ2-1,CASSMRWTSGYNEQFF,TGTGCCAGCAGCATGAGGTGGACTAGCGGTTACAATGAGCAGTTCTTC
NA,TRBV29-1,once,TRBJ2-7,CSETGPPYEQYF,TGCAGCGAAACAGGGCCCCCCTACGAGCAGTACTTC
TRBD1,TRBV5-1,NA,TRBJ2-7,CASSFGTEGHSYEQYF,TGCGCCAGCAGCTTCGGGACAGAGGGTCACTCCTACGAGCAGTACTTC
TRBD2,TRBV30,NA,TRBJ2-2,CAWSVTSGGWSGELFF,TGTGCCTGGAGTGTAACTAGCGGGGGGTGGTCCGGGGAGCTGTTTTTT
TRBD2,TRBV13,NA,TRBJ2-3,CASSPGTSGRASTDTQYF,TGTGCCAGCAGCCCCGGGACTAGCGGGAGGGCCAGCACAGATACGCAGTATTTT
TRBD2,TRBV7-2,NA,TRBJ2-3,CASSRQGGGRDTQYF,TGTGCCAGCAGCCGCCAGGGCGGGGGTAGAGATACGCAGTATTTT
TRBD2,TRBV6-6,NA,TRBJ2-1,CASVVWAGGSAEQFF,TGTGCCAGCGTAGTTTGGGCGGGAGGGTCGGCTGAGCAGTTCTTC
NA,TRBV29-1,once,TRBJ2-2,CSVCGPTIGTGELFF,TGCAGCGTTTGCGGCCCGACTATCGGCACCGGGGAGCTGTTTTTT
NA,TRBV12-5,NA,TRBJ2-7,CASGLVPASSYEQYF,TGTGCTAGTGGTTTGGTCCCCGCCAGCTCCTACGAGCAGTACTTC
TRBD2,TRBV7-9,NA,TRBJ2-7,CASSLALAGVREQYF,TGTGCCAGCAGCTTAGCGTTAGCGGGAGTTCGGGAGCAGTACTTC
NA,TRBV4-3,NA,TRBJ2-5,CASSHGAGVETQYF,TGCGCCAGCAGCCACGGTGCAGGGGTCGAGACCCAGTACTTC
NA,TRBV10-3,NA,TRBJ1-2,CAINLPSSLGAKNGYTF,TGTGCCATCAACCTACCCTCTTCCCTTGGGGCGAAGAATGGCTACACCTTC
NA,TRBV5-1,NA,TRBJ2-1,CASSKPQDKGDTSSYNEQFF,TGCGCCAGCAGTAAGCCCCAGGACAAGGGGGATACTAGCTCCTACAATGAGCAGTTCTTC
NA,TRBV7-8,few,TRBJ1-2,CASSLASWGEDYGYTF,TGTGCCAGCAGCTTAGCGTCTTGGGGGGAGGACTATGGCTACACCTTC
NA,TRBV19,NA,TRBJ1-2,CASKISGIGGYTF,TGTGCCAGTAAAATTTCTGGTATTGGCGGCTACACCTTC
NA,TRBV6-5,NA,TRBJ1-6,CASSRGSSPLHF,TGTGCCAGCAGTAGGGGGTCTTCACCCCTCCACTTT
NA,TRBV19,NA,TRBJ2-1,CASSIVGRNNEQFF,TGTGCCAGTAGTATAGTTGGCAGAAACAATGAGCAGTTCTTC
TRBD1,TRBV6-6,NA,TRBJ2-7,CASSYMDRGPYEQYF,TGTGCCAGCAGTTACATGGACAGGGGGCCCTACGAGCAGTACTTC
TRBD2,TRBV29-1,NA,TRBJ2-3,CSVVGFTSGSPDTQYF,TGCAGCGTTGTGGGCTTCACTAGCGGGAGCCCAGATACGCAGTATTTT
TRBD2,TRBV4-3,few,TRBJ2-7,CASSQAGLAGEQYF,TGCGCCAGCAGCCAGGCTGGACTAGCGGGCGAGCAGTACTTC
NA,TRBV14,NA,TRBJ1-2,CASSPLERQINYGYTF,TGTGCCAGCAGCCCCCTTGAGAGGCAGATAAACTATGGCTACACCTTC
NA,TRBV29-1,NA,TRBJ2-1,CSVASPRGNEQFF,TGCAGCGTTGCAAGTCCTCGCGGGAATGAGCAGTTCTTC
TRBD1,TRBV19,NA,TRBJ2-7,CASSLDRGFYEQYF,TGTGCCAGTAGCCTTGACAGGGGCTTTTACGAGCAGTACTTC
TRBD1,TRBV5-1,NA,TRBJ1-4,CASSLSRQGNEKLFF,TGCGCCAGCAGCTTATCGCGACAGGGAAATGAAAAACTGTTTTTT
NA,TRBV29-1,NA,TRBJ1-4,CSVEEGTAGSPNEKLFF,TGCAGCGTTGAAGAAGGGACGGCGGGGTCCCCTAATGAAAAACTGTTTTTT
TRBD2,TRBV4-3,NA,TRBJ2-1,CASSQEGLAEGGNEQFF,TGCGCCAGCAGCCAAGAGGGACTAGCGGAAGGGGGCAATGAGCAGTTCTTC
TRBD1,TRBV11-3,NA,TRBJ1-2,CASSLDEGTAADTPNYGYTF,TGTGCCAGCAGCTTAGATGAGGGGACAGCGGCCGATACTCCTAACTATGGCTACACCTTC
TRBD2,TRBV5-4,NA,TRBJ2-7,CASSLVGLGGPYEQYF,TGTGCCAGCAGCTTGGTGGGACTAGGAGGCCCCTACGAGCAGTACTTC
NA,TRBV28,few,TRBJ1-4,CASTTESNEKLFF,TGTGCCAGCACGACAGAGAGTAATGAAAAACTGTTTTTT
TRBD2,TRBV19,NA,TRBJ2-3,CASRPKTSGSTDTQYF,TGTGCCAGTAGGCCCAAGACTAGCGGGAGCACAGATACGCAGTATTTT
NA,TRBV10-3,NA,TRBJ1-5,CAISAGEANQPQHF,TGTGCCATCAGTGCGGGAGAAGCCAATCAGCCCCAGCATTTT
NA,TRBV7-2,once,TRBJ2-5,CASSAGLLQETQYF,TGTGCCAGCAGCGCGGGACTGTTACAAGAGACCCAGTACTTC
TRBD1,TRBV2,NA,TRBJ1-5,CASSEWRTGGENSNQPQHF,TGTGCCAGCAGTGAATGGAGGACAGGGGGTGAAAATAGCAATCAGCCCCAGCATTTT
NA,TRBV11-3,once,TRBJ2-1,CASSLRDSYNEQFF,TGTGCCAGCAGCCTCCGAGACTCTTACAATGAGCAGTTCTTC